This entry describes one T cell receptor (beta chain). Antigen unknown. The V and J ends lost 4 bases and 6 bases, in that order; junction bases with no gene match: 4. The CDR3 is 14 amino acids. Per germline, CDR1 LNHDA and CDR2 SQIVND (reference sequence). This record belongs to a study of cytomegalovirus exposure and HLA in healthy donors. Study findings and constraints: A later analysis, which compared TCR beta chains of equal frequency, found the HLA-associated ones more clonally expanded. TCR beta V- and J-gene trimming was later associated with a missense DCLRE1C variant.

The PCR had 60 Vbeta and 13 Jbeta primers. Source study methods: The authors later counted 65 million to 90 million unique TCR beta chains, 9 million to 14 million of them shared. Here immunoSEQ multiplex PCR was the method, and the copy in TCRdb shows in-frame clones only, minus some. From that table come the V and J calls and clone size; the DNA was used to work out D and trimming. The sample lists about 170,000 clones; around three quarters were seen once. This TCR was sampled from a woman between 50 and 59 years old in good health and CMV-seropositive. The chain uses TRBV19 and TRBJ2-7; 12 bases line up with TRBD1. The material sequenced was PBMCs. Here the CDR3 DNA reads TGTGCCAGTAGTACAGGGGACAGGGGGCGCGAGCAGTACTTC. It specifies CASSTGDRGREQYF.